This paragraph reports one T cell receptor beta chain. This specimen comes from a study of blood T cell repertoires in COVID-19. Study in general: Specimens from acute and convalescent COVID-19 originated in the United States, Italy and Spain. The cDNA or gDNA used as material had been derived from T cells, B-cell-depleted T cells, or PBMCs.

Per the original methods: Nucleated cell counts were estimated from reference gene primer amplification. Some clones are missing from TCRdb's copy, which holds only in-frame ones; the method was immunoSEQ multiplex PCR. For V, J and clone size, that table is used; D and trimming come from the DNA. The data show approximately 290,000 clones, around 87% seen once. The CDR3 sequence is 19 residues long. Unmatched junction bases numbered 17, after V lost 4 bases and J lost 3 bases. Germline V gene sequence: CDR1 SGHRS, CDR2 YFSETQ. The chain recombines TRBV5-1 with TRBJ2-2, with 8 bases identical to TRBD2. Sequenced input: peripheral blood. The clonotype was recovered from a man in his late teens or twenties with active or convalescent COVID-19. CDR3 bases: TGCGCCAGCAGCCCCGTCGTGCTAGCGGGTCCTGAGGACACCGGGGAGCTGTTTTTT. Encoded protein: CASSPVVLAGPEDTGELFF.